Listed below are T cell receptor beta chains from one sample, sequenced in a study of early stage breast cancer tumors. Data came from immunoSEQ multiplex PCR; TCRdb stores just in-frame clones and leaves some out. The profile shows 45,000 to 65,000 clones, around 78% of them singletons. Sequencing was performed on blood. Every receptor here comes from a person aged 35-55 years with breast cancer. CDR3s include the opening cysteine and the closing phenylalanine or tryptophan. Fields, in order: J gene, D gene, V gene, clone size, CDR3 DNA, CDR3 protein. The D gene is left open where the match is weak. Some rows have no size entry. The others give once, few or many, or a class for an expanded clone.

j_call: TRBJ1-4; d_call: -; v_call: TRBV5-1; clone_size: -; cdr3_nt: TGCGCCAGCAGCCGGACCGCGGGATCGGCTAATGAAAAACTGTTTTTT; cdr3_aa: CASSRTAGSANEKLFF
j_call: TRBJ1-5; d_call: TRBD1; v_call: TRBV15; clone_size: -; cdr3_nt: TGTGCCACCAGCAGAGGGGACAGGGGTAGCAATCAGCCCCAGCATTTT; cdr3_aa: CATSRGDRGSNQPQHF
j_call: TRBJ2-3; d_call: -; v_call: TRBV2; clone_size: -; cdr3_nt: TGTGCCGTCCCTTTTTCCACAGATACGCAGTATTTT; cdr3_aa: CAVPFSTDTQYF
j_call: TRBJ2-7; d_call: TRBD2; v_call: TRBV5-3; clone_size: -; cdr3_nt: TGTGCCAGAAGCCTCGTGGCTAGCGGGAGATCCTACGAGCAGTACTTC; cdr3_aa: CARSLVASGRSYEQYF
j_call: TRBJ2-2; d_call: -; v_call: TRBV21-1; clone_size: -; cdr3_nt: TGTGCCAGCAGCCGTGAGCACGCCGGGGAGCTGTTTTTT; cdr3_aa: CASSREHAGELFF
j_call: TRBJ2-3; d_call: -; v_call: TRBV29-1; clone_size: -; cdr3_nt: TGCAGCGTTGACGAAAGCACAGATACGCAGTATTTT; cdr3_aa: CSVDESTDTQYF
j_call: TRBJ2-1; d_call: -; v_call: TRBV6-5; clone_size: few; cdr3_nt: TGTGCCAGCAGTTACGAGGGGTCTAGTCGGAATGAGCAGTTCTTC; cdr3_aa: CASSYEGSSRNEQFF
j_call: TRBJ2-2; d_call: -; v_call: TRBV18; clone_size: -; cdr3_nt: TGTGCCAGCTCACCACCCTCGGGTAACACCGGGGAGCTGTTTTTT; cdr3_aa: CASSPPSGNTGELFF
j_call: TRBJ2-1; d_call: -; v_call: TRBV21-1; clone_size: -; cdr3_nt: TGTGCCAGCAGCAAAGAGGAGCGGGAATCCTACAATGAGCAGTTCTTC; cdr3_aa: CASSKEERESYNEQFF
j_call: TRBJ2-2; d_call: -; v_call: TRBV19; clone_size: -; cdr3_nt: TGTGCCAGTAGGTGGGGCAGAGAGACCGGGGAGCTGTTTTTT; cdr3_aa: CASRWGRETGELFF
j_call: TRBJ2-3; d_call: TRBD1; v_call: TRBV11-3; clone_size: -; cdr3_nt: TGTGCCAGCAGTTTGGGCGTCGGGACAGGGACAGATACGCAGTATTTT; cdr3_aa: CASSLGVGTGTDTQYF
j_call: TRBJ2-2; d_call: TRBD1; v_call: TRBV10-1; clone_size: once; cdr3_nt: TGCGCCAGCAGTGAGAGGGGGCTGGACACCGGGGAGCTGTTTTTT; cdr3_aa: CASSERGLDTGELFF
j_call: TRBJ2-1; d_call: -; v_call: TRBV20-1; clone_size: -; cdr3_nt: TGCAGTGCTAGATACAATGAGCAGTTCTTC; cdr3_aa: CSARYNEQFF
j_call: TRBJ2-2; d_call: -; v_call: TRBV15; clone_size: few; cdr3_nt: TGTGCCACCAGCAGGGGAGACAGTAGCACCGGGGAGCTGTTTTTT; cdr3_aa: CATSRGDSSTGELFF
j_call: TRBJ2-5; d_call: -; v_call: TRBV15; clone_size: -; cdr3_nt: TGTGCCACCAGCCCAGCCTGGACAGAGACCCAGTACTTC; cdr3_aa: CATSPAWTETQYF
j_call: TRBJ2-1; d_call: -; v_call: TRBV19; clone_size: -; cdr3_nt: TGTGCCACCCTGGACTACAATGAGCAGTTCTTC; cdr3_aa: CATLDYNEQFF
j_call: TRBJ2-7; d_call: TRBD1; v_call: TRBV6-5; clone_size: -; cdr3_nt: TGTGCCAGCAGTTACACGTACAGGGGTTCCTACGAGCAGTACTTC; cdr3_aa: CASSYTYRGSYEQYF
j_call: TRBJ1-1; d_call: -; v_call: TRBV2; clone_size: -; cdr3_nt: TGTGCCAGCAGTGAAGGACAGGCATCAATGAACACTGAAGCTTTCTTT; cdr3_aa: CASSEGQASMNTEAFF
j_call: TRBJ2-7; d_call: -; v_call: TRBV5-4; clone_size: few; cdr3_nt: TGTGCCAGCAGCTCGGAGGCCATCGAGCAGTACTTC; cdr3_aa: CASSSEAIEQYF
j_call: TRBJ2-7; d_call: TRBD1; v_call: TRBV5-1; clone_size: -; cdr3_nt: TGCGCCAGCAGCGTGACAGGGGGCGCGGAGGAGCAGTACTTC; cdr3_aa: CASSVTGGAEEQYF
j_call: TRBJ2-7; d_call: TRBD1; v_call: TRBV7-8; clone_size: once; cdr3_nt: TGTGCCAGCAGCCCCGGGACAGGGCGCCCCTACGAGCAGTACTTC; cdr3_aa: CASSPGTGRPYEQYF
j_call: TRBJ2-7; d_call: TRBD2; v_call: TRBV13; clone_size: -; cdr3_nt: TGTGCCAGCAGCCTCGGGACTAGCGGGAGTTACGAGCAGTACTTC; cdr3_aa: CASSLGTSGSYEQYF
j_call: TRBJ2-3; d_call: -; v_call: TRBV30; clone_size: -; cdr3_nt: TGTGCCTGGAGTGCCCTATTTCGCACAGATACGCAGTATTTT; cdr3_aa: CAWSALFRTDTQYF
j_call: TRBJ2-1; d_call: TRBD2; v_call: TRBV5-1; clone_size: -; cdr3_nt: TGCGCCAGCAGCTTGGTTCTAGCGGGAGCGAATGAGCAGTTCTTC; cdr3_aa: CASSLVLAGANEQFF
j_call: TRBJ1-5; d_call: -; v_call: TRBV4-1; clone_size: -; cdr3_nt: TGCGCCAGCAGCCAGGGCGGGGGCATCTTGCAGCCCCAGCATTTT; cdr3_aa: CASSQGGGILQPQHF
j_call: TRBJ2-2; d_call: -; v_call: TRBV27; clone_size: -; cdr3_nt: TGTGCCAGCAGTGACACGAACACCGGGGAGCTGTTTTTT; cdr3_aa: CASSDTNTGELFF
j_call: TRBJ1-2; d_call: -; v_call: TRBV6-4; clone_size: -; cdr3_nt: TGTGCCAGCAGCCCCGCCGGGGGCGCACGGATAGACTATGGCTACACCTTC; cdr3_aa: CASSPAGGARIDYGYTF
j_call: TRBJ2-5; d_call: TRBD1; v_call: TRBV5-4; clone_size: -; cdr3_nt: TGTGCCAGCAGCTGGACAGGGGGCACGGGAGGGGAGACCCAGTACTTC; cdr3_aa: CASSWTGGTGGETQYF
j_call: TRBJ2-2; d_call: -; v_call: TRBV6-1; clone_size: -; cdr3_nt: TGTGCCAGCGGCCTAGCGAGGAACACCGGGGAGCTGTTTTTT; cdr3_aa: CASGLARNTGELFF
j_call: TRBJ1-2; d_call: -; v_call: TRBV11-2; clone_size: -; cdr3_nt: TGTGCCAGCAGCCCTCGCTGGATCGGGAGATTTCCTAACTATGGCTACACCTTC; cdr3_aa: CASSPRWIGRFPNYGYTF
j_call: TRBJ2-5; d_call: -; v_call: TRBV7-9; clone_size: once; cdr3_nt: TGTGCCAGCAGCTTAATGGCAGAGACCCAGTACTTC; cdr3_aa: CASSLMAETQYF
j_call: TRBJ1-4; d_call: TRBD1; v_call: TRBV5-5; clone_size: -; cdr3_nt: TGTGCCAGCAGCCGGACAGGGGCTAATGAAAAACTGTTTTTT; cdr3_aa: CASSRTGANEKLFF
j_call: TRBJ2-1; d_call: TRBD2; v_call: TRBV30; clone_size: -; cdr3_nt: TGTGCCTGGGGACAGGGGACTAGCGGGAGGAGAAATGAGCAGTTCTTC; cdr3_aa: CAWGQGTSGRRNEQFF
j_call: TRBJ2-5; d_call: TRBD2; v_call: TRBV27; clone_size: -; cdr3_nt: TGTGCCAGCAGTTTATCATCCCTAGCGGGAGTCGGGGAAGAGACCCAGTACTTC; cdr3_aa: CASSLSSLAGVGEETQYF
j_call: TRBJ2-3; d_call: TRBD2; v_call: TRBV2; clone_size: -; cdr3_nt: TGTGCCAGCAGTATACTAGCGGCTAGCACAGATACGCAGTATTTT; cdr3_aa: CASSILAASTDTQYF
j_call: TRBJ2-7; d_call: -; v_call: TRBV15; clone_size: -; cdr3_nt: TGTGCCACCAGCAGAGATCGGGGTTACGAGCAGTACTTC; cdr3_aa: CATSRDRGYEQYF
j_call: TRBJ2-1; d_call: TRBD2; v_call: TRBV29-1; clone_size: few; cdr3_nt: TGCAGCGTTGAATTGGCCTTAGCGGGAGTGGTCAATGAGCAGTTCTTC; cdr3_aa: CSVELALAGVVNEQFF
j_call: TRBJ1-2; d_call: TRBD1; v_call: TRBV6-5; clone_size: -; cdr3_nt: TGTGCCAGCAGATACAAACAACAGGGGGTCTCGGGGGGCTACACCTTC; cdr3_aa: CASRYKQQGVSGGYTF
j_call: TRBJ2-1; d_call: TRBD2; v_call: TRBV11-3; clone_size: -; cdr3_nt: TGTGCCAGCAGCTTATTCCAGCGGGAGAGGAGTGAGCAGTTCTTC; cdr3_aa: CASSLFQRERSEQFF
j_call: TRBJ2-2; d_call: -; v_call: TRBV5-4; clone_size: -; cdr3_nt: TGTGCCAGCAGCTTAGTGACGGCAACCGGGGAGCTGTTTTTT; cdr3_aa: CASSLVTATGELFF
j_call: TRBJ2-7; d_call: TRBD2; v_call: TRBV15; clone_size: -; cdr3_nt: TGTGCCACCAGCAGAGATGGCGGGAGGAGCTCCTACGAGCAGTACTTC; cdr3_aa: CATSRDGGRSSYEQYF
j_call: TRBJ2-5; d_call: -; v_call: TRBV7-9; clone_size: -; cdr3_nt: TGTGCCAGCAGCCCCGTCATGGGTGGGGACTCCCAGTACTTC; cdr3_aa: CASSPVMGGDSQYF
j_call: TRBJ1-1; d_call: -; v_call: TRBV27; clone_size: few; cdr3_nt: TGTGCCAGCAGTTTAATGGCCAGAGACACTGAAGCTTTCTTT; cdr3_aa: CASSLMARDTEAFF
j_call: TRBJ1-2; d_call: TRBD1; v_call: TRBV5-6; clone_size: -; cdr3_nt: TGTGCCAGCACCAATCAACCGAACGGACAGGGGTGGGGCTACACCTTC; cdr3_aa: CASTNQPNGQGWGYTF
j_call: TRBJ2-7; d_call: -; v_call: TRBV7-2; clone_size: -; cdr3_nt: TGTGCCAGCAGCCCCAACTACGAGCAGTACTTC; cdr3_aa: CASSPNYEQYF
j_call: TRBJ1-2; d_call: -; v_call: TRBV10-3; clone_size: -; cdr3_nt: TGTGCCATCAGTGAGGTGGGACGGAGCTATGGCTACACCTTC; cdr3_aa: CAISEVGRSYGYTF
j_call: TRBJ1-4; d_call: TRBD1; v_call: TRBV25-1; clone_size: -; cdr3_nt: TGTGCCAGCGAGGACAGGGTAAATGAAAAACTGTTTTTT; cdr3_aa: CASEDRVNEKLFF
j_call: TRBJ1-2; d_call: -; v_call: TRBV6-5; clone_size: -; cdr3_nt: TGTGCCAGCAGTTACTCTGGAGGCAAACAGCCCTATGGCTACACCTTC; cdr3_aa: CASSYSGGKQPYGYTF